These T cell receptor beta chains were read from a single sample in a study of technical replicates of blood from several donors. TCRdb keeps only in-frame clones here, not all; method: immunoSEQ multiplex PCR. Seen here are 70,000 to 85,000 clones, around 97% observed once, and the top ten hold less than 0.2%. Sequenced sample: T cells isolated from PBMCs. All receptors derive from a human donor in good health. Both conserved end residues are part of each CDR3. The order of the fields is D gene, V gene, J gene, clone size, CDR3 protein, CDR3 DNA. The D gene is left open where the match is weak. Expanded clones get a size class; other rows say once, few or many, or leave the size out.

d_gene: .
v_gene: TRBV6-6
j_gene: TRBJ2-7
abundance: .
CDR3aa: CASSEERQASYEQYF
CDR3nt: TGTGCCAGCAGCGAAGAGAGACAGGCCAGCTACGAGCAGTACTTC

d_gene: .
v_gene: TRBV7-3
j_gene: TRBJ1-2
abundance: once
CDR3aa: CASSPPDRMGYTF
CDR3nt: TGTGCCAGCAGCCCACCGGACAGAATGGGCTACACCTTC

d_gene: TRBD2
v_gene: TRBV11-3
j_gene: TRBJ2-7
abundance: .
CDR3aa: CAIGPQAGGDEQYF
CDR3nt: TGTGCGATCGGGCCTCAGGCGGGGGGGGACGAGCAGTACTTC

d_gene: TRBD1
v_gene: TRBV7-7
j_gene: TRBJ2-3
abundance: .
CDR3aa: CASSLGQGNTQYF
CDR3nt: TGTGCCAGCAGCTTAGGACAGGGAAATACGCAGTATTTT

d_gene: TRBD2
v_gene: TRBV28
j_gene: TRBJ2-1
abundance: .
CDR3aa: CASSLAGTSGRGDEQFF
CDR3nt: TGTGCCAGCAGTCTAGCCGGGACTAGCGGGAGAGGCGATGAGCAGTTCTTC

d_gene: .
v_gene: TRBV6-5
j_gene: TRBJ2-6
abundance: .
CDR3aa: CASRRRDSGANVLTF
CDR3nt: TGTGCCAGCAGGCGACGGGACTCTGGGGCCAACGTCCTGACTTTC

d_gene: .
v_gene: TRBV7-8
j_gene: TRBJ2-5
abundance: once
CDR3aa: CASSLGVAAPQETQYF
CDR3nt: TGTGCCAGCAGCTTAGGGGTTGCGGCCCCCCAAGAGACCCAGTACTTC

d_gene: .
v_gene: TRBV29-1
j_gene: TRBJ2-2
abundance: .
CDR3aa: CSVGNRTNTGELFF
CDR3nt: TGCAGCGTTGGCAACAGGACGAACACCGGGGAGCTGTTTTTT

d_gene: .
v_gene: TRBV4-1
j_gene: TRBJ2-3
abundance: .
CDR3aa: CASSQPLGTTSTDTQYF
CDR3nt: TGCGCCAGCAGCCAACCACTAGGGACAACTAGCACAGATACGCAGTATTTT

d_gene: .
v_gene: TRBV11-2
j_gene: TRBJ2-3
abundance: once
CDR3aa: CASSPYVSDTQYF
CDR3nt: TGTGCCAGCAGCCCTTATGTTTCAGATACGCAGTATTTT

d_gene: TRBD2
v_gene: TRBV12-5
j_gene: TRBJ2-7
abundance: .
CDR3aa: CASGLVAGGITGEQYF
CDR3nt: TGTGCTAGTGGTTTGGTAGCGGGGGGCATCACGGGGGAGCAGTACTTC

d_gene: .
v_gene: TRBV19
j_gene: TRBJ2-1
abundance: .
CDR3aa: CASSIAGGEYNEQFF
CDR3nt: TGTGCCAGTAGTATAGCCGGGGGAGAATACAATGAGCAGTTCTTC

d_gene: TRBD2
v_gene: TRBV4-2
j_gene: TRBJ2-5
abundance: .
CDR3aa: CASSQTLAGGQETQYF
CDR3nt: TGTGCCAGCAGCCAAACACTAGCGGGGGGCCAAGAGACCCAGTACTTC

d_gene: .
v_gene: TRBV10-2
j_gene: TRBJ2-7
abundance: .
CDR3aa: CASSLPRGSYEQYF
CDR3nt: TGCGCCAGCAGTCTTCCAAGGGGTTCCTACGAGCAGTACTTC

d_gene: .
v_gene: TRBV2
j_gene: TRBJ1-5
abundance: .
CDR3aa: CASSEGGGGQWGNQPQHF
CDR3nt: TGTGCCAGCAGTGAAGGTGGGGGCGGACAGTGGGGCAATCAGCCCCAGCATTTT

d_gene: TRBD1
v_gene: TRBV5-4
j_gene: TRBJ2-7
abundance: .
CDR3aa: CASTTGTGFYKQYF
CDR3nt: TGTGCCAGCACCACGGGGACAGGGTTTTACAAGCAGTACTTC

d_gene: TRBD2
v_gene: TRBV5-1
j_gene: TRBJ2-1
abundance: .
CDR3aa: CASSLGLAGGLSYNEQFF
CDR3nt: TGCGCCAGCAGCTTGGGACTAGCGGGGGGGCTTTCCTACAATGAGCAGTTCTTC

d_gene: .
v_gene: TRBV7-9
j_gene: TRBJ1-5
abundance: .
CDR3aa: CASSFDGQDNQPQHF
CDR3nt: TGTGCCAGCAGCTTTGATGGGCAGGACAATCAGCCCCAGCATTTT

d_gene: TRBD1
v_gene: TRBV4-1
j_gene: TRBJ1-3
abundance: .
CDR3aa: CASSQDERGLNTIYF
CDR3nt: TGCGCCAGCAGCCAAGATGAGAGGGGGCTAAACACCATATATTTT

d_gene: TRBD1
v_gene: TRBV6-1
j_gene: TRBJ1-6
abundance: once
CDR3aa: CASDRGSSYNSPLHF
CDR3nt: TGTGCCAGCGACAGGGGGTCCTCCTATAATTCACCCCTCCACTTT

d_gene: .
v_gene: TRBV6-5
j_gene: TRBJ1-2
abundance: .
CDR3aa: CASISSPGQENGYTF
CDR3nt: TGTGCCAGCATCTCCTCCCCGGGACAAGAAAATGGCTACACCTTC

d_gene: TRBD2
v_gene: TRBV4-2
j_gene: TRBJ2-7
abundance: .
CDR3aa: CASSQESGSSYEQYF
CDR3nt: TGTGCCAGCAGCCAAGAAAGCGGGAGCTCCTACGAGCAGTACTTC